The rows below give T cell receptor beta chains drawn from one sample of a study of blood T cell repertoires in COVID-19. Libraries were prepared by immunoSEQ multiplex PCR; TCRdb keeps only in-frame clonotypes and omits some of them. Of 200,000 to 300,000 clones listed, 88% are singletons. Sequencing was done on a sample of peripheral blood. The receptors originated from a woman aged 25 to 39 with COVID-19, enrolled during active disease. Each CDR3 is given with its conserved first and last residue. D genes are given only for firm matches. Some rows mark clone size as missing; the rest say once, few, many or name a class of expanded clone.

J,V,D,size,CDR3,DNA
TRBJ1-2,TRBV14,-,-,CASSQGADRTGYTF,TGTGCCAGCAGCCAAGGGGCCGACAGGACCGGCTACACCTTC
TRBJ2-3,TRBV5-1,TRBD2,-,CASSLASSGFTDTQYF,TGCGCCAGCAGCTTGGCGTCTAGCGGTTTCACAGATACGCAGTATTTT
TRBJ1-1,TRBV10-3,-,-,CAISESWGRSEAFF,TGTGCCATCAGTGAGTCCTGGGGGAGGAGTGAAGCTTTCTTT
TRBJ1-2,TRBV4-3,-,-,CASSPRFGDYGYTF,TGCGCCAGCAGCCCCCGGTTCGGGGATTATGGCTACACCTTC
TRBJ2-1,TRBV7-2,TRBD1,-,CASSSGTESYNEQFF,TGTGCCAGCAGCTCCGGGACAGAATCCTACAATGAGCAGTTCTTC
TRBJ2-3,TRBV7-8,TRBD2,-,CASSGASGLYTQYF,TGTGCCAGCAGCGGGGCTAGCGGGCTGTATACGCAGTATTTT
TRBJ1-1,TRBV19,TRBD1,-,CASSSGDSLNTEAFF,TGTGCCAGTAGTTCAGGGGACAGTTTGAACACTGAAGCTTTCTTT
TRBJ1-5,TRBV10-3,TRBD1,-,CATRGQGGGQPQHF,TGTGCCACCAGAGGACAGGGGGGCGGTCAGCCCCAGCATTTT
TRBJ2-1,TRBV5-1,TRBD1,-,CASSPRDRGYNEQFF,TGCGCCAGCAGCCCCCGGGACAGGGGCTACAATGAGCAGTTCTTC
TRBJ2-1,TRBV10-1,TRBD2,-,CASSERTSGYSYNEQFF,TGCGCCAGCAGTGAACGGACTAGCGGGTACTCCTACAATGAGCAGTTCTTC
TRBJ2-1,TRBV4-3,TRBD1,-,CASSPTGDGGEQFF,TGCGCCAGCAGTCCGACAGGGGATGGAGGTGAGCAGTTCTTC
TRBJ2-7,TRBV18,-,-,CASSKKSVGDEQYF,TGTGCCAGCTCGAAGAAAAGCGTCGGGGACGAGCAGTACTTC
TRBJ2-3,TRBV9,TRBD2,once,CASSPNFQAGEGDTQYF,TGTGCCAGCAGCCCCAATTTCCAAGCGGGAGAAGGAGATACGCAGTATTTT
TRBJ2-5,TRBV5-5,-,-,CASSAERQSSETQYF,TGTGCCAGCAGCGCCGAACGACAGTCCTCGGAGACCCAGTACTTC
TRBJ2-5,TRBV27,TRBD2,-,CASSLGTTETQYF,TGTGCCAGCAGTTTGGGGACTACGGAGACCCAGTACTTC
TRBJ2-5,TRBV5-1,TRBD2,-,CASRVLAGPQETQYF,TGCGCCAGCAGGGTTCTAGCGGGACCCCAAGAGACCCAGTACTTC
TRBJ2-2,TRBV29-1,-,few,CSATQGSAGELFF,TGCAGCGCTACACAGGGTTCGGCCGGGGAGCTGTTTTTT
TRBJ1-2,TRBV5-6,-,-,CASSSTVLYGYTF,TGTGCCAGCAGCTCGACAGTACTCTATGGCTACACCTTC
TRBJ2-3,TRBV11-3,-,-,CASSLIIAEGTDTQYF,TGTGCCAGCAGCTTAATCATCGCTGAGGGCACAGATACGCAGTATTTT
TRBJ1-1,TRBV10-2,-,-,CASSRAGRGYSEAFF,TGCGCCAGCAGTAGGGCAGGGCGTGGATATTCTGAAGCTTTCTTT
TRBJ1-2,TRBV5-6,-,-,CASSLGQNYGYTF,TGTGCCAGCAGCTTGGGGCAAAACTATGGCTACACCTTC
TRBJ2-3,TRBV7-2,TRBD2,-,CASSLAPAGTSGTDTQYF,TGTGCCAGCAGCTTAGCGCCAGCCGGGACTAGCGGCACAGATACGCAGTATTTT
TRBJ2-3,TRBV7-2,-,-,CASSLVAFSSTDTQYF,TGTGCCAGCAGCTTAGTTGCGTTCTCTAGCACAGATACGCAGTATTTT
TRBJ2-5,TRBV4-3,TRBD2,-,CASSQDFGRAGETQYF,TGCGCCAGCAGCCAAGACTTCGGGAGGGCCGGTGAGACCCAGTACTTC
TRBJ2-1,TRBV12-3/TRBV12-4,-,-,CASIWGRHNEQFF,TGTGCCAGCATCTGGGGCAGACACAATGAGCAGTTCTTC
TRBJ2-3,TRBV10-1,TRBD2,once,CASSAIAGGPSGGTDTQYF,TGCGCCAGCAGTGCAATAGCGGGAGGACCCTCGGGGGGCACAGATACGCAGTATTTT
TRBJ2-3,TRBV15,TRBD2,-,CATSRAVAGFSTDTQYF,TGTGCCACCAGCAGGGCCGTAGCGGGATTTAGCACAGATACGCAGTATTTT
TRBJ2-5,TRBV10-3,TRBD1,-,CAISWDSWETQYF,TGTGCCATTAGCTGGGACAGCTGGGAGACCCAGTACTTC
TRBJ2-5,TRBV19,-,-,CASSIIGGQQETQYF,TGTGCCAGTAGTATAATCGGGGGACAGCAAGAGACCCAGTACTTC
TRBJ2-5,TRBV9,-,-,CASSVARFQETQYF,TGTGCCAGCAGCGTAGCGAGGTTCCAAGAGACCCAGTACTTC
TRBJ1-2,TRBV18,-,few,CASSPGETGYTF,TGTGCCAGCTCACCAGGGGAGACTGGCTACACCTTC
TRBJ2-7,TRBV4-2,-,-,CASSQDGGMEYEQYF,TGTGCCAGCAGCCAAGATGGGGGGATGGAGTACGAGCAGTACTTC
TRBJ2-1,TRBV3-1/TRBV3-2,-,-,CASSQEIYEQFF,TGTGCCAGCAGCCAAGAAATCTATGAGCAGTTCTTC
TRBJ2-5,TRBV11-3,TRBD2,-,CASSFLAGGPRETQYF,TGTGCCAGCAGCTTCCTAGCGGGAGGGCCCAGAGAGACCCAGTACTTC
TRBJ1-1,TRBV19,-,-,CASIPRTGTEAFF,TGTGCCAGTATACCCCGGACGGGGACTGAAGCTTTCTTT
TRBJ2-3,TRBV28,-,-,CASTLGGSGDTDTQYF,TGTGCCAGCACCTTAGGCGGCAGCGGTGACACAGATACGCAGTATTTT
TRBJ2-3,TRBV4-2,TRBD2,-,CASSQDSSRSSGATDTQYF,TGTGCCAGCAGCCAAGATTCATCCCGGTCTAGCGGGGCAACAGATACGCAGTATTTT
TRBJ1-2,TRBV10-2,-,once,CASSSGRAVGYTF,TGCGCCAGCAGTTCAGGGCGCGCAGTCGGCTACACCTTC
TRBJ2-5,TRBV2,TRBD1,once,CASRGDSLETQYF,TGTGCCAGCAGAGGGGACAGCCTCGAGACCCAGTACTTC
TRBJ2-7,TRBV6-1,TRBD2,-,CASSDLGGELYEQYF,TGTGCCAGCAGTGACCTTGGGGGGGAGTTATACGAGCAGTACTTC
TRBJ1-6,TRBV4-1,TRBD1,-,CASSQVGTANSPLHF,TGCGCCAGCAGCCAAGTGGGGACAGCCAATTCACCCCTCCACTTT
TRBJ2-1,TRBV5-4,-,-,CASRQGGASSYNEQFF,TGTGCCAGCAGGCAGGGCGGGGCCAGCTCCTACAATGAGCAGTTCTTC
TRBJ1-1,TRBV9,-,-,CASSEGGTAATEAFF,TGTGCCAGCAGCGAGGGGGGGACCGCCGCAACTGAAGCTTTCTTT
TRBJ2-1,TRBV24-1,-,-,CATSDLVGRGGDGEQFF,TGTGCCACCAGTGATTTGGTGGGACGCGGCGGGGACGGAGAGCAGTTCTTC
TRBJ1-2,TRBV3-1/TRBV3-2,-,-,CASSLDSHGYTF,TGTGCCAGCAGCCTCGACAGTCATGGCTACACCTTC
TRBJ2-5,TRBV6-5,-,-,CASSYSRGTQYF,TGTGCCAGCAGTTACTCGCGAGGTACCCAGTACTTC
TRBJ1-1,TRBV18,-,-,CASSPQGDTEAFF,TGTGCCAGCTCACCACAGGGGGACACTGAAGCTTTCTTT
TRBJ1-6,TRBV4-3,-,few,CASSQDSVGVAVNSPLHF,TGCGCCAGCAGCCAAGATAGTGTAGGGGTGGCCGTCAATTCACCCCTCCACTTT
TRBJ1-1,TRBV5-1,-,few,CASSVDRNTEAFF,TGCGCCAGCAGCGTTGACAGGAACACTGAAGCTTTCTTT
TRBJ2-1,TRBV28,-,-,CASESGTAYNEQFF,TGTGCCAGCGAATCCGGGACTGCCTACAATGAGCAGTTCTTC
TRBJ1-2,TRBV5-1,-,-,CASRSQEGRYGYTF,TGCGCCAGCAGATCTCAGGAGGGTCGCTATGGCTACACCTTC
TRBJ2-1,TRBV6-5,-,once,CASRWTGGFNEQFF,TGTGCCAGCCGTTGGACAGGAGGGTTTAATGAGCAGTTCTTC
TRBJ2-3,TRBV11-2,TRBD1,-,CASSSTGEDTQYF,TGTGCCAGCAGCTCGACAGGGGAAGATACGCAGTATTTT
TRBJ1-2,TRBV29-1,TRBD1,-,CSSHRGLGYGYTF,TGCAGCTCCCACAGGGGGCTCGGCTATGGCTACACCTTC
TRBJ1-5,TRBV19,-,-,CASSIAQGSDQPQHF,TGTGCCAGTAGTATAGCCCAGGGGAGCGATCAGCCCCAGCATTTT